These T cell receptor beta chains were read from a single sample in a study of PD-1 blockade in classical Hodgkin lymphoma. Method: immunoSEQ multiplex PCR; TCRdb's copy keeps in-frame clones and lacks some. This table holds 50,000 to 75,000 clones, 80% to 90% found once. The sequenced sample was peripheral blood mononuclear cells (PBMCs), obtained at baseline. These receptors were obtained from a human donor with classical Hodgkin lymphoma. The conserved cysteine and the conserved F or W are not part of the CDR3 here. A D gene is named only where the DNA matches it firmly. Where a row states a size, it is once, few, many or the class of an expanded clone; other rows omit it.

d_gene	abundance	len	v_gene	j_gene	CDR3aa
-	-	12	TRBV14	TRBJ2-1	ASSGLYAYNEQF
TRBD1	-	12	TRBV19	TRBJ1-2	ASSGMDRGHGYT
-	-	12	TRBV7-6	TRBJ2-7	ASSSDQGRYEQY
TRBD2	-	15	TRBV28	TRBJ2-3	ASSPRTAGASTDTQY
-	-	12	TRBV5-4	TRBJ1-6	ASSLGYSNSPLH
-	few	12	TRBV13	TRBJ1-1	ASSNPEGDTEAF
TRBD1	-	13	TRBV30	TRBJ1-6	AWSEGQGENSPLH
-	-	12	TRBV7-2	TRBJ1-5	ASSHIIPPQPQH
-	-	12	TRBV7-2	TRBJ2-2	ASSVMGLTGELF
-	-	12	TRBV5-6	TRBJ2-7	ASSLGGSYYEQY
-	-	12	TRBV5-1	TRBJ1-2	ASSLAGDNYGYT
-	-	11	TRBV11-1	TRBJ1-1	ASTTGWNTEAF
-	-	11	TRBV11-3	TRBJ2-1	ASSFQLSSEQF
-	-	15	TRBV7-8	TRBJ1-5	ASSSNSLPNSNQPQH
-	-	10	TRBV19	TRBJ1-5	ASGQCNQPQH
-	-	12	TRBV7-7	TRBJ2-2	ASSFSGSTGELF
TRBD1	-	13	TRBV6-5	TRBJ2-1	ASSYGGQGGNEQF
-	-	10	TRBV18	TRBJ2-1	ASSTKGNEQF
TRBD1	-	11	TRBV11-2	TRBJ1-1	ASSPDRDTEAF
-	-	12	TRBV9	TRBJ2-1	ASSVAGGPNEQF
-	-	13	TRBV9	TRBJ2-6	ASSPGTLGANVLT
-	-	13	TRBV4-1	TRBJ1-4	ASSQAGATNEKLF
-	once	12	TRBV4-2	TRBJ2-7	ASSQDTGVYEQY
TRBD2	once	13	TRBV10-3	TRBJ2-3	AITQRGLDADTQY
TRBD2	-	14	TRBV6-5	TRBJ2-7	ASSYSMGGAAYEQY
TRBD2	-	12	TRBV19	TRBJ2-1	ASSITGGRSEQF
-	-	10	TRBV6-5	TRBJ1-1	ASSVDGGEAF
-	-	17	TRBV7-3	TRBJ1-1	ASSLIPPGGNNPNTEAF
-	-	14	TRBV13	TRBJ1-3	ASSLGTGTPGNTIY
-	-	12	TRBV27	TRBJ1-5	ASSLGRGNQPQH
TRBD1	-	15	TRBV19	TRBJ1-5	ASSIGQGAYSNQPQH
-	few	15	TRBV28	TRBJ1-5	ASSFGLGLISNQPQH
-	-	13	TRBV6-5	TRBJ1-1	ASINTGGRNTEAF
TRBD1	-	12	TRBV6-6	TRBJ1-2	ASVFSGGAGGYT
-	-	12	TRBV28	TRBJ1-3	ASSFPFSGNTIY
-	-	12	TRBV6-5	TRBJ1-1	ASSKPGRDTEAF
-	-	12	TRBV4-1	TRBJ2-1	ASSQGSSYNEQF
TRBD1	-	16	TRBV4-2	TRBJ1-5	ASSQDLQGDGSNQPQH
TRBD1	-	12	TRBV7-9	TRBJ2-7	ASSPPGQGVEQY
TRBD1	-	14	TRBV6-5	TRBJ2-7	ASSSLRQGPTYEQY
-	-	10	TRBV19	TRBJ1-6	ASSIPYSPLH
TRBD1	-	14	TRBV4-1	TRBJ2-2	ASSLGTGGNTGELF
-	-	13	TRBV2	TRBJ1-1	AIPEETGLGTEAF
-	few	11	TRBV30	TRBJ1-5	AWSVAENQPQH
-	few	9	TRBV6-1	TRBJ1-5	ASSESQPQH
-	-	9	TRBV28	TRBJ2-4	ASNSQNIQY
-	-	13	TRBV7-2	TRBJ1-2	ASSLVRGGNYGYT
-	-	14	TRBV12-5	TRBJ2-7	ASGEPLQGRKNEQY
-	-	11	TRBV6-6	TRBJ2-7	ASSYVGPYEQY
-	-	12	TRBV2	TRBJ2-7	ASSGVINSYEQY
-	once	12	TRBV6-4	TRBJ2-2	ASGTRGDTGELF
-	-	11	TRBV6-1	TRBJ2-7	ASSEGTKTEQY
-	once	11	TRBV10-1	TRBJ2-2	ASSAQPRRELF